This TCR beta chain is drawn from a study of T cell changes during pregnancy in multiple sclerosis. Method: immunoSEQ multiplex PCR; TCRdb's copy keeps in-frame clones and lacks some. This sample carries about 31,000 clones, around 90% of them seen once, and the ten largest clones take under 9%. This clone is labeled as medium-sized. The sequenced sample was CD8+ T cells from peripheral blood mononuclear cells, obtained before pregnancy. The TCR originated in a female donor with multiple sclerosis, enrolled in a pregnancy study.

DNA for the CDR3: TGTGCCAGCAGTGACTCTAGCGGGGCAGATACGCAGTATTTT. Amino acids: CASSDSSGADTQYF. V gene TRBV6-4 combines with J gene TRBJ2-3, with 8 bases identical to TRBD2. This CDR3 contains 14 residues. V was clipped by 0 bases and J by 4 bases; unmatched bases: 0. Germline assignment: CDR1 MRHNA and CDR2 SNTAGT.